This note documents a single T cell receptor (beta chain) sequence. The source of the sample is a study of blood T cell repertoires in COVID-19. Study-wide context: The United States, Italy and Spain provided the acute and convalescent COVID-19 samples. Sources were T cells, B-cell-depleted T cells, or PBMCs; the material itself was cDNA or gDNA.

Original analysis: How many nucleated cells were present was estimated from reference gene primer amplification. The repertoire was sequenced with immunoSEQ multiplex PCR; TCRdb's copy has only in-frame clones and lacks some. That table furnishes V, J and clone size, whereas the DNA furnished D and trimming. Of roughly 110,000 clones in the sample, 85% to 90% were seen once. Germline lookup yields CDR1 SGHNT and CDR2 YENEEA. This CDR3 is built from 16 residues. V shed 1 base and J 5 bases; nucleotides not matched to a gene: 4. The V and J genes are TRBV11-3 and TRBJ2-1, with TRBD2 matching over 11 bases. The origin of this receptor is a human donor with acute or convalescent COVID-19. The donor label of this sample is uncertain. The sample comprised peripheral blood. CDR3 region: CASSLGLAGGNNEQFF. Here the CDR3 DNA reads TGTGCCAGCAGCTTAGGTCTAGCGGGAGGTAACAATGAGCAGTTCTTC.